This T cell receptor (beta chain) appears in the sequencing data of a study of blood T cell repertoires in COVID-19. On the study more broadly: T cells, B-cell-depleted T cells, or PBMCs provided the cDNA or gDNA that served as material.

Original handling: Estimated nucleated cell counts came from reference gene primer amplification. The method was immunoSEQ multiplex PCR; TCRdb's version includes in-frame clones alone and lacks a portion of them. V and J calls and clone size follow that table, whereas D and trimming were derived from the DNA. The sample lists fewer than 100,000 clones, approximately 85% occurring once. Seattle patients were enrolled while actively infected and followed longitudinally. CDR3 length: 16 residues. Germline CDR1 MNHEY, CDR2 SVGEGT. Trimming removed 5 bases from V and 4 bases from J, with 17 bases in between.

The receptor's source is a man in his fifties or sixties with COVID-19, enrolled during active disease. Specimen: peripheral blood. The rearrangement uses TRBV6-2 or TRBV6-3 and TRBJ1-4, with a possible D match to TRBD1 (6 bases). CDR3 residues: CASSTLRTANNEKLFF. The CDR3 bases are TGTGCCAGCAGTACTCTACGGACAGCGAATAATGAAAAACTGTTTTTT.